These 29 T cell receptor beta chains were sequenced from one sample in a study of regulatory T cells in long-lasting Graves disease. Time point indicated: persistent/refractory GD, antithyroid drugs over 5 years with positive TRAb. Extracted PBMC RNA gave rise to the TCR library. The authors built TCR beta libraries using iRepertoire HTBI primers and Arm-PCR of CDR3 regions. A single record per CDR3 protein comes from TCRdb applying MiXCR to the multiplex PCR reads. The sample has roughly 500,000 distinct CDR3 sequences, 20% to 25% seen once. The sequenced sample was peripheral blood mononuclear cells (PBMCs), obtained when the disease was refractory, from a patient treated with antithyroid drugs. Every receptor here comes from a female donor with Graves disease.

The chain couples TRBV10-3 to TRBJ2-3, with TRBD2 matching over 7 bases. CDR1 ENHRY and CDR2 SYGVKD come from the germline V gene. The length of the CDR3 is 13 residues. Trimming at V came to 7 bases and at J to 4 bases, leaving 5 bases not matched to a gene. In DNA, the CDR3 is TGTGCCATCACGCGGGGGAGGGCAGATACGCAGTATTTT. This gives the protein CAITRGRADTQYF.

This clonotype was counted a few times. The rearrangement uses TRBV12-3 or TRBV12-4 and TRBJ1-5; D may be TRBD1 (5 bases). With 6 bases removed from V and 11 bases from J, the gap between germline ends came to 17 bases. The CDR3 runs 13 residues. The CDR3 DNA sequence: TGTGCCAGCAGCCTACAGGAAAGGAGGTCCCAGCATTTT. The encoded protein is CASSLQERRSQHF.

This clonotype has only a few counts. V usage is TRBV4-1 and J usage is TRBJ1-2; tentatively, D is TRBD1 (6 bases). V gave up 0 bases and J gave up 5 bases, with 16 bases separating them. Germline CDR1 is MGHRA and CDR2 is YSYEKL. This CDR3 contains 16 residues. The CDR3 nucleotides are TGCGCCAGCAGCCAAGATAGCGGGGGCATCGGGTATGGCTACACCTTC. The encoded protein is CASSQDSGGIGYGYTF.

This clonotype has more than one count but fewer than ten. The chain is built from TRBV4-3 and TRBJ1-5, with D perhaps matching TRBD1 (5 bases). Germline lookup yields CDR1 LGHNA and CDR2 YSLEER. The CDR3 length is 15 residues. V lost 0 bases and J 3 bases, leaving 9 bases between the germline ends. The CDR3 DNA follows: TGCGCCAGCAGCCAAGATACGGGGCCCAATCAGCCCCAGCATTTT. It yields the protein CASSQDTGPNQPQHF.

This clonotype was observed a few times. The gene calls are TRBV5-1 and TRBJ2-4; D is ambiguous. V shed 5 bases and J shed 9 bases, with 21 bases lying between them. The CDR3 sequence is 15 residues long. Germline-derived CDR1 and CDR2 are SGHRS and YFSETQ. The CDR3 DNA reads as TGCGCCAGCAGGTTAGGGTCAGTTGATGAAGGCATTCAGTACTTC. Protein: CASRLGSVDEGIQYF.

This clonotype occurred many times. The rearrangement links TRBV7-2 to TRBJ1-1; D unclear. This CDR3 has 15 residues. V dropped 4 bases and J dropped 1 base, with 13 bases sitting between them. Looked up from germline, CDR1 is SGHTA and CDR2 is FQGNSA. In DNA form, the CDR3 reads TGTGCCAGCAGCTCCCTGCTGGGCCCGAACACTGAAGCTTTCTTT. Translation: CASSSLLGPNTEAFF.

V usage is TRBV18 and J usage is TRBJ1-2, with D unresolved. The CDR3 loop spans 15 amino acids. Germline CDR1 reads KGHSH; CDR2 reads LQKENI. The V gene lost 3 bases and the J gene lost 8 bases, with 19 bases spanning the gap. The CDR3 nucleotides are TGTGCCAGCTCACCGACCGACCGGCTTCCAAGGGGCTACACCTTC. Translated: CASSPTDRLPRGYTF.

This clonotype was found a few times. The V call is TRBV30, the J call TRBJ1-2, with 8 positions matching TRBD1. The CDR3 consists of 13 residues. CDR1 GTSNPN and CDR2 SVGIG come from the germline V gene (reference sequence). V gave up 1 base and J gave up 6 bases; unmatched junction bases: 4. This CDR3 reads CAWSDGQGHGYTF. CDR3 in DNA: TGTGCCTGGAGTGACGGACAGGGACATGGCTACACCTTC.

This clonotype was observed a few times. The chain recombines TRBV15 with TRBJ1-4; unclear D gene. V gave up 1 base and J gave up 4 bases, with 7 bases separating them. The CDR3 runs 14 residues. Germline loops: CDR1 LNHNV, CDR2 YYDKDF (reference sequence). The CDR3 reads CATSRGVLNEKLFF. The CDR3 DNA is TGTGCCACCAGCAGAGGGGTCCTTAATGAAAAACTGTTTTTT.

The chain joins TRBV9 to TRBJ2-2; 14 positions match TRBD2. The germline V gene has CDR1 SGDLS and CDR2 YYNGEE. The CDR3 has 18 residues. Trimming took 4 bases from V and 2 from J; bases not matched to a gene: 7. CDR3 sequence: CASSTRTSGRTNTGELFF. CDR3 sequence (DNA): TGTGCCAGCAGCACCCGGACTAGCGGGAGGACTAACACCGGGGAGCTGTTTTTT. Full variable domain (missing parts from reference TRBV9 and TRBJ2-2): DSGVTQTPKHLITATGQRVTLRCSPRSGDLSVYWYQQSLDQGLQFLIQYYNGEERAKGNILERFSAQQFPDLHSELNLSSLELGDSALYFCASSTRTSGRTNTGELFFGEGSRLTVL.

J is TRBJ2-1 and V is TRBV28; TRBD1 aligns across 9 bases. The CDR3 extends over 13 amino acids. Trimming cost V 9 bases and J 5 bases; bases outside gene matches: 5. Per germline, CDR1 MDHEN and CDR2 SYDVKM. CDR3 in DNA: TGTGCCAGTATAGGGACAGGGCACAATGAGCAGTTCTTC. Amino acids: CASIGTGHNEQFF.

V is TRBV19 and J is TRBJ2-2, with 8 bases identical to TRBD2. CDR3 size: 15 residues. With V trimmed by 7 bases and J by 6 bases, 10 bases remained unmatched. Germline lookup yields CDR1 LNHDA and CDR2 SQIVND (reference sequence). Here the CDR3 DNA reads TGTGCCAGTAAAGATGGCGGGGGGCCCGCCGGGGAGCTGTTTTTT. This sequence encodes CASKDGGGPAGELFF.

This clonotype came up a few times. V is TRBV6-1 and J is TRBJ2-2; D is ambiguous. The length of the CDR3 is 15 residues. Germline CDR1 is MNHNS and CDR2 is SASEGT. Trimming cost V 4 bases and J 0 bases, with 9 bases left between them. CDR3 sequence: CASSVGRSNTGELFF. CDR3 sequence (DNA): TGTGCCAGCAGTGTTGGGCGTTCGAACACCGGGGAGCTGTTTTTT.

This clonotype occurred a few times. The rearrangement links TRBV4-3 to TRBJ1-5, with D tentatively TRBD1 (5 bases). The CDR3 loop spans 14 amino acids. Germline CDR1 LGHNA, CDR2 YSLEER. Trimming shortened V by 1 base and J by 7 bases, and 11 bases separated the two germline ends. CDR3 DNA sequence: TGCGCCAGCAGCCAAGGATGGGGGGAACAGCCCCAGCATTTT. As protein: CASSQGWGEQPQHF.

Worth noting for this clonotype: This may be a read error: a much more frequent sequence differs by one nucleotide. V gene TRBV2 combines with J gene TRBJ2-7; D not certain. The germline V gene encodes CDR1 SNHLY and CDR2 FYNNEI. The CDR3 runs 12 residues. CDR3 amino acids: CASGGRFYEQSF. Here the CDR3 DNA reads TGTGCCAGCGGCGGACGGTTCTACGAGCAGTCCTTC.

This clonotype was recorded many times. Written as DNA, the CDR3 is TGCAGCGGATCGGGACAGGGGACCACTGAAGCTTTCTTT. Translation: CSGSGQGTTEAFF. The chain carries TRBV29-1 and TRBJ1-1; 10 nucleotides align to TRBD1. J lost 4 bases, V lost 7 bases, and 6 bases had no gene match. The length of the CDR3 is 13 residues. Germline V CDR1 and CDR2: SQVTM, ANQGSEA.

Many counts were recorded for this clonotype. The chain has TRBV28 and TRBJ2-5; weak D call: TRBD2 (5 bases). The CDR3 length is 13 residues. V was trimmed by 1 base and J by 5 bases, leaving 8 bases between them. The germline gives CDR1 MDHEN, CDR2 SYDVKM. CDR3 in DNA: TGTGCCAGCAGTTTATTTGAGCGGGAGACCCAGTACTTC. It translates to CASSLFERETQYF.

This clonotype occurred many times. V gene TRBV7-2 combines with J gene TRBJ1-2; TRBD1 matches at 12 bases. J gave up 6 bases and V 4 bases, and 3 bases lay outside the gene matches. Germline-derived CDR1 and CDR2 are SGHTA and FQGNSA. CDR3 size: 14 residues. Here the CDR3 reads CASSWGTGGHGYTF. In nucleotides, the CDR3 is TGTGCCAGCAGCTGGGGGACAGGGGGCCATGGCTACACCTTC.

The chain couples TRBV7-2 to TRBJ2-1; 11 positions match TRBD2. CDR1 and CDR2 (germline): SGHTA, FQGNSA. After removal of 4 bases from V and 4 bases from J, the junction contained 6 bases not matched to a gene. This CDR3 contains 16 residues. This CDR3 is CASSSSGGRLYNEQFF. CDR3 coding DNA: TGTGCCAGCAGCTCTAGCGGGGGGCGGTTGTACAATGAGCAGTTCTTC.

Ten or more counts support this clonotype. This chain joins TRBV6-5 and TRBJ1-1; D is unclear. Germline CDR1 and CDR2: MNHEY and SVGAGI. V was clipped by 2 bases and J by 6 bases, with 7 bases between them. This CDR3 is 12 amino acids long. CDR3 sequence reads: CASSYGAAEAFF. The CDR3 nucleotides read TGTGCCAGCAGTTACGGTGCGGCTGAAGCTTTCTTT.

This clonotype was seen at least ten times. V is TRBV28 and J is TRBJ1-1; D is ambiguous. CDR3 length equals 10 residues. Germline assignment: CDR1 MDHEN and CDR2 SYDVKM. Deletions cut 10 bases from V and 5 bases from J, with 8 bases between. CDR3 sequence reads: CATEETEAFF. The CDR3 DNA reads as TGTGCCACGGAGGAGACTGAAGCTTTCTTT.

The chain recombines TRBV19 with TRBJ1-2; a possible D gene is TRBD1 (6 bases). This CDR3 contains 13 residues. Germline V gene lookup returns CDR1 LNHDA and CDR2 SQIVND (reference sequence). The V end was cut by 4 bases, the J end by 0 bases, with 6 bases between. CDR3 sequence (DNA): TGTGCCAGTAGTAAGGGGGCTAACTATGGCTACACCTTC. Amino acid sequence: CASSKGANYGYTF.

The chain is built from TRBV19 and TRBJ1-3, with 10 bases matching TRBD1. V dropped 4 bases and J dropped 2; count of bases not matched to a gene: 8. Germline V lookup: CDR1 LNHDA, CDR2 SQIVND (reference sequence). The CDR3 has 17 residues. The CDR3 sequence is CASSNRPGQGTGNTIYF. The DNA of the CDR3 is TGTGCCAGTAGTAACCGTCCGGGACAGGGGACTGGAAACACCATATATTTT. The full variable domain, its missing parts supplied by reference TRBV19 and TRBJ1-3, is DGGITQSPKYLFRKEGQNVTLSCEQNLNHDAMYWYRQDPGQGLRLIYYSQIVNDFQKGDIAEGYSVSREKKESFPLTVTSAQKNPTAFYLCASSNRPGQGTGNTIYFGEGSWLTVV.

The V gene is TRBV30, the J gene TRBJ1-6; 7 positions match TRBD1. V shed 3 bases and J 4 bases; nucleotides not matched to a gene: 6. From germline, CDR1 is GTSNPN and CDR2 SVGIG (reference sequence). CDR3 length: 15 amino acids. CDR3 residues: CAWRPGDRYNSPLHF. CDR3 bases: TGTGCCTGGAGGCCCGGGGACAGATATAATTCACCCCTCCACTTT.

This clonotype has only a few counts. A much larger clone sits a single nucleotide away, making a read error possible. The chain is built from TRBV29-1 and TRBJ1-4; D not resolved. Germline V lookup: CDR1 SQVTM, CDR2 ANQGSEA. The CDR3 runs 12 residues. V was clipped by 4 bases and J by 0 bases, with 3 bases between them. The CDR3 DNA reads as TGCAGCGTTGGTTCAACTAATGAAAAACTGTTTTTT. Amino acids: CSVGSTNEKLFF.

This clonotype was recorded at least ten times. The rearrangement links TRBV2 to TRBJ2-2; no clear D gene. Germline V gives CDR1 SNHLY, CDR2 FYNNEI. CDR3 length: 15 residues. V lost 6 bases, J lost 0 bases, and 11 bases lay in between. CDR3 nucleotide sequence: TGTGCCAGCAGCGAACTGTTCCCGAACACCGGGGAGCTGTTTTTT. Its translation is CASSELFPNTGELFF.

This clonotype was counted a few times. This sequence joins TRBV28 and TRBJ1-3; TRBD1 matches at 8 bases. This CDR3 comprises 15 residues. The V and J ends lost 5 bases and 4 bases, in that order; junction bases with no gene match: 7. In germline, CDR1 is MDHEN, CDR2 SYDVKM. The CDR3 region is CASSRPTGAGNTIYF. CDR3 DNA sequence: TGTGCCAGCAGTCGTCCGACAGGGGCAGGAAACACCATATATTTT.

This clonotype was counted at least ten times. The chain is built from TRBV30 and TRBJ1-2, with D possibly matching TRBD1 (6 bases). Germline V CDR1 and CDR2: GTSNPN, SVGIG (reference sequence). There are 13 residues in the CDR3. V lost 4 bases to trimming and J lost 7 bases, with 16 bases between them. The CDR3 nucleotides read TGTGCCTGGACGGGAGGGGGAAGTTCTGGCTACACCTTC. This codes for CAWTGGGSSGYTF.

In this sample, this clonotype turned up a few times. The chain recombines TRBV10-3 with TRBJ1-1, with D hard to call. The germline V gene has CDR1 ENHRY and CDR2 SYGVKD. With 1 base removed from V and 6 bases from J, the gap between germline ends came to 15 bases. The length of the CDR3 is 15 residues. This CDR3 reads CAISEFGRERSEAFF. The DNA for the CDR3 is TGTGCCATCAGTGAGTTTGGCAGAGAGAGGTCTGAAGCTTTCTTT.